The source of this TCR beta chain is a study of T cells after posttransplantation cyclophosphamide. Control samples came 1 year after myeloablative marrow transplants with methotrexate plus calcineurin inhibitor. TCRdb's copy holds only in-frame clones and misses some; the assay was immunoSEQ multiplex PCR. The data hold about 15,000 clones, with about nine tenths observed a single time. The CDR3 totals 14 residues. Trimming took off 6 bases at V and 4 bases at J, with 16 bases between the two ends. Germline V gives CDR1 SGHDT, CDR2 YYEEEE. The genes are TRBV5-6 and TRBJ1-1; D remains ambiguous. The source of this sequence is a male patient between 45 and 60 years old who received an allogeneic stem cell transplant from an unrelated donor, was CMV-positive, and had chronic GVHD only. The T cells may partly be graft donor cells. The starting material was PBMCs, obtained after an allogeneic stem cell transplant with a calcineurin inhibitor and methotrexate. CDR3 bases: TGTGCCAGCACCGATAAGCCCCACGGCACTGAAGCTTTCTTT. This translates into CASTDKPHGTEAFF.